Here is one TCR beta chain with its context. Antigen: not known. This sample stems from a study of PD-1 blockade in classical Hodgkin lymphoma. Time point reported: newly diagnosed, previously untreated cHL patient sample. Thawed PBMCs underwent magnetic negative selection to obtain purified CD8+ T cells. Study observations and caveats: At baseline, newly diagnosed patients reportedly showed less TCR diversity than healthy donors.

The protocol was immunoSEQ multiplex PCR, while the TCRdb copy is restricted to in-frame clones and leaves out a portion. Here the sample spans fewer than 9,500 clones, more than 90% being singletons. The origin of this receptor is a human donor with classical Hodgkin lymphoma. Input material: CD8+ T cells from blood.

CDR3 sequence (DNA): TGTGCCAGCAGACAGCCTTATAGCAATCAGCCCCAGCATTTT. Its translation: CASRQPYSNQPQHF. The chain carries TRBV6-5 and TRBJ1-5; D gene uncertain. Germline V gene data show CDR1 as MNHEY and CDR2 as SVGAGI. Trimming shortened V by 6 bases and J by 0 bases, and 9 bases separated the two germline ends. This CDR3 is 14 amino acids long.